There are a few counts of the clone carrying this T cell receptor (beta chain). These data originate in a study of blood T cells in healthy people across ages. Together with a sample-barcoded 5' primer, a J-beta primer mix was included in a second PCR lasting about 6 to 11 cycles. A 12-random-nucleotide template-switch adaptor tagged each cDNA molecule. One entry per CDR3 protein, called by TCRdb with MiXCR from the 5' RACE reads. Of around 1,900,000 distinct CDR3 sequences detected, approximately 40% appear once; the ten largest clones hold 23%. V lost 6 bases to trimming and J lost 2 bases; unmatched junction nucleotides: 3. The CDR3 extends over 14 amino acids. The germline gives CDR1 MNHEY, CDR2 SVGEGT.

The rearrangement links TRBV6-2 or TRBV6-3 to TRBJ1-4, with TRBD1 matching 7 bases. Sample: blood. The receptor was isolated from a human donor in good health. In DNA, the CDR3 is TGTGCCAGCAGCCGGGGACAGACTAATGAAAAACTGTTTTTT. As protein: CASSRGQTNEKLFF.